This TCR beta chain is drawn from a study of regulatory T cells in long-lasting Graves disease. This clonotype showed up many times. Regarding time point: newly diagnosed GD, antithyroid drugs for less than 3 months. Following extraction of RNA from PBMCs, that RNA was used to make the TCR library. The CDR3 is 15 residues long. Trimming cost V 3 bases and J 0 bases; bases outside gene matches: 5. The germline CDR1 and CDR2 sequences are SGHAT and FQNNGV. Both iRepertoire HTBI primers and Arm-PCR of CDR3 regions were used to build the TCR beta libraries. TCRdb re-called the multiplex PCR reads with MiXCR, one entry per CDR3 protein. The sample lists some 250,000 distinct CDR3 sequences, 18% occurring once. This same sample was also part of a study on T cells in Graves' hyperthyroidism and ophthalmopathy.

This chain joins TRBV11-2 and TRBJ2-7, with 7 bases fitting TRBD1. The sequencing here drew on peripheral blood mononuclear cells (PBMCs), taken at new diagnosis, from a patient treated with antithyroid drugs. The TCR was taken from a woman aged 25 to 45 with Graves disease. The CDR3 nucleotides read TGTGCCAGCAGCTTCCCCCGGGACAGCTCCTACGAGCAGTACTTC. Translated, it gives CASSFPRDSSYEQYF.